This T cell receptor beta chain comes out of a study of T cell changes during pregnancy in multiple sclerosis. Measured with immunoSEQ multiplex PCR; TCRdb has only the in-frame clones, and not every one. The repertoire holds 50,000 to 70,000 clones, approximately 92% seen once, with about 1.5% in the top ten. This clone was observed a few times. The sequencing here drew on peripheral blood, taken in the second trimester of pregnancy. The TCR comes from a female donor with multiple sclerosis, enrolled in a pregnancy study.

For the CDR3, the DNA is TGCGCCAGCAGCTTGACAGGCTACACTGAAGCTTTCTTT. Translated: CASSLTGYTEAFF. The chain combines TRBV5-1 with TRBJ1-1; tentative D call: TRBD1 (5 bases). The CDR3 is made up of 13 amino acids. Germline V gene data show CDR1 as SGHRS and CDR2 as YFSETQ. Trimming cost V 1 base and J 3 bases, with 7 bases left between them.